One and the same sample provided the 9 T cell receptor beta chains below, sequenced in a study of T cells in Graves' hyperthyroidism and ophthalmopathy. Amplification of TCR beta CDR3 regions was performed using RNA transcripts as template. A first-round RT-PCR of the TCR CDR3 used the HTBI primer set. MiXCR was run by TCRdb on the multiplex PCR reads, yielding one entry per CDR3 protein. The table includes approximately 590,000 distinct CDR3 sequences, 46% detected once. Sequencing was carried out using peripheral blood or thyroid tissue (not recorded which). The receptors shown here come from a woman younger than 35 with Graves' hyperthyroidism.

This clonotype showed up just a few times. The V call is TRBV5-1, the J call TRBJ1-1, with D possibly TRBD1 on 6 matching bases. CDR3 length: 13 amino acids. Between the trimmed V and J ends, which lost 5 bases and 1 base, there was a span of 9 bases. CDR1 is SGHRS and CDR2 is YFSETQ in the germline V gene. The CDR3 DNA reads as TGCGCCAGCAGGAGGGACACGAACACTGAAGCTTTCTTT. This encodes CASRRDTNTEAFF.

This clonotype was found once. The junction shows a germline mismatch at one end, possibly a read error. V and J are TRBV12-5 and TRBJ2-5; unclear D gene. This CDR3 comprises 14 residues. Germline-derived CDR1 and CDR2 are LGHNT and FRNRAP. The CDR3 DNA reads as TGTGCTAGTGGTTTGGGGCAGATCCAAGAGATCCAGTACTTC. Protein: CASGLGQIQEIQYF.

The gene calls are TRBV20-1 and TRBJ1-4; no definite D call. Trimming shortened V by 5 bases and J by 0 bases, and 10 bases separated the two germline ends. CDR1 is DFQATT, CDR2 SNEGSKA, per germline (reference sequence). This CDR3 spans 14 amino acids. The CDR3 DNA reads as TGCAGTGCTCCTTCTGGAACAACTAATGAAAAACTGTTTTTT. It is translated as CSAPSGTTNEKLFF.

This clonotype was counted once. The V call is TRBV7-2, the J call TRBJ1-4; D gene ambiguous. The germline gives CDR1 SGHTA, CDR2 FQGNSA. CDR3 size: 14 residues. V was clipped by 4 bases and J by 3 bases, with 9 bases between them. The chain's CDR3 is CASSSRRANEKLFF. The CDR3 DNA follows: TGTGCCAGCAGCTCCAGACGGGCTAATGAAAAACTGTTTTTT.

On this clonotype: At one end, the junction sequence differs from germline, possibly due to a read error. This sequence joins TRBV7-2 and TRBJ1-5, with D hard to call. The CDR3 has 13 residues. In germline, CDR1 is SGHTA, CDR2 FQGNSA. In nucleotides, the CDR3 is TGTGCCGGCAGCTTGGCAGGACGTCAGCCCCAGCATTTT. This encodes CAGSLAGRQPQHF.

The chain uses TRBV12-3 or TRBV12-4 and TRBJ2-5, with TRBD2 identical over 9 bases. The J call is doubtful: the DNA matches TRBJ2-1 better. This CDR3 spans 16 amino acids. The CDR3 region is CASSDGHSGSDNEQFF. The CDR3 nucleotides read TGTGCCAGCAGTGACGGGCATAGCGGGAGCGACAATGAGCAGTTCTTC.

The chain employs TRBV6-1 and TRBJ1-2, with 10 bases aligning to TRBD1. The CDR3 sequence is 14 residues long. The ends lost 1 base at V and 6 bases at J; junction bases unmatched: 2. Germline CDR1 and CDR2: MNHNS and SASEGT. CDR3 nucleotide sequence: TGTGCCAGCAGTGAAGAGGGGACAGGGGATGGCTACACCTTC. Translating gives CASSEEGTGDGYTF.

This clonotype was seen repeatedly, ten times or more. The chain couples TRBV2 to TRBJ1-1; TRBD1 is a possible D gene (5 bases). Germline V gene sequence: CDR1 SNHLY, CDR2 FYNNEI. Trimming removed 9 bases at V and 1 base at J, with 6 bases between. The CDR3 sequence is 11 residues long. This CDR3 reads CARTGNTEAFF. The CDR3, as DNA: TGTGCCAGAACAGGGAACACTGAAGCTTTCTTT.

Only a few counts were recorded for this clonotype. In DNA form, the CDR3 reads TGTGCCAGCAGCGTAGGTAGCGGGATGGGTTCCTACGAGCAGTACTTC. This codes for CASSVGSGMGSYEQYF. The rearrangement uses TRBV9 and TRBJ2-7; 8 bases map to TRBD2. The CDR3 consists of 16 residues. V gave up 0 bases and J gave up 1 base; unmatched junction bases: 6. Germline V gene sequence: CDR1 SGDLS, CDR2 YYNGEE.